The 5 T cell receptor beta chains below come from one sample, sequenced in a study of regulatory T cells in long-lasting Graves disease. Time point noted: newly diagnosed GD, antithyroid drugs for less than 3 months. With RNA extracted from PBMCs as input, the TCR library was made. Arm-PCR of CDR3 regions with iRepertoire HTBI primers generated TCR beta libraries. TCRdb reanalysed the multiplex PCR reads using MiXCR and keeps one entry per CDR3 protein. This sample has hundreds of thousands of distinct CDR3 sequences; 16% occur once, and the top ten carry roughly 18%. This sample was shared with a second study, whose subject was T cells in Graves' hyperthyroidism and ophthalmopathy.

The specimen was peripheral blood mononuclear cells (PBMCs), collected at new diagnosis, from a patient treated with antithyroid drugs. The receptor set was obtained from a woman between 25 and 40 years old with Graves disease.

This clonotype occurred many times. This chain uses TRBV6-1 with TRBJ2-7; the match to TRBD1 covers 10 bases. This CDR3 spans 15 amino acids. Germline lookup yields CDR1 MNHNS and CDR2 SASEGT. After removal of 4 bases from V and 5 bases from J, the junction contained 8 bases not matched to a gene. The CDR3 here is CASSVQTGGSNEQYF. For the CDR3, the DNA is TGTGCCAGCAGTGTCCAGACAGGGGGCTCGAACGAGCAGTACTTC.

The gene calls are TRBV5-1 and TRBJ1-2; 8 bases line up with TRBD1. The length of the CDR3 is 14 residues. J lost 4 bases, V lost 5 bases, and 7 bases had no gene match. CDR1 is SGHRS, CDR2 YFSETQ, per germline. As DNA, the CDR3 is TGCGCCAGCAGGCAGGACAGGGCAGGCTATGGCTACACCTTC. Its protein product is CASRQDRAGYGYTF. Filled out from reference TRBV5-1 and TRBJ1-2, the complete variable domain reads KAGVTQTPRYLIKTRGQQVTLSCSPISGHRSVSWYQQTPGQGLQFLFEYFSETQRNKGNFPGRFSGRQFSNSRSEMNVSTLELGDSALYLCASRQDRAGYGYTFGSGTRLTVV.

The chain has TRBV28 and TRBJ2-7; D is ambiguous. The CDR3 totals 14 residues. Trimming pared 6 bases from V and 6 bases from J, leaving 18 bases between. Germline CDR1 is MDHEN and CDR2 is SYDVKM. CDR3 amino acids: CASSPVGTRPEQYF. The CDR3 bases are TGTGCCAGCAGCCCCGTCGGCACGAGGCCCGAGCAGTACTTC.

There are many counts of this clonotype. The chain carries TRBV6-1 and TRBJ2-5, with D maybe TRBD1 (6 bases). Germline-derived CDR1 and CDR2 are MNHNS and SASEGT. V was trimmed by 6 bases and J by 2 bases, leaving 13 bases between them. CDR3 length: 14 amino acids. The CDR3 spells CASRQQGRQETQYF. The CDR3 DNA sequence: TGTGCCAGCAGACAACAGGGAAGGCAAGAGACCCAGTACTTC.

In this sample, this clonotype turned up a few times. This chain joins TRBV20-1 and TRBJ1-1; D call uncertain. The germline V and J ends were trimmed by 1 base and 1 base, with 13 bases remaining between them. The CDR3 is 15 residues long. From germline, CDR1 is DFQATT and CDR2 SNEGSKA (reference sequence). Written as DNA, the CDR3 is TGCAGTGCTAGAGTGGAACCACAATCGAACACTGAAGCTTTCTTT. It yields the protein CSARVEPQSNTEAFF.